This T cell receptor beta chain derives from a study of T cells in Graves' hyperthyroidism and ophthalmopathy. This clonotype came up a few times. The TCR beta CDR3 regions underwent amplification using RNA transcripts as the source. HTBI primers drove first-round RT-PCR of the TCR CDR3. TCRdb re-analysed the multiplex PCR reads in MiXCR, keeping a single row per CDR3 protein. The data contain about 530,000 distinct CDR3 sequences, approximately 17% of them seen just once; the ten biggest clones take up roughly a sixth. This CDR3 region has 20 residues. The trim removed 2 bases at V and 9 bases at J, leaving 26 bases unmatched. Germline V lookup: CDR1 SGHVS, CDR2 FQNEAQ.

This chain connects TRBV7-8 to TRBJ2-7, with 9 nucleotides matching TRBD2. This receptor was taken from a woman younger than 35 with Graves' ophthalmopathy. What was sequenced was blood. This CDR3 is CASSLTPMGPGLAFKGGQYF. CDR3 nucleotides: TGTGCCAGCAGCTTAACGCCGATGGGCCCGGGACTAGCTTTTAAAGGGGGGCAGTACTTC.